Following are 21 T cell receptor beta chains from one sample sequenced in a study of blood T cell repertoires in COVID-19. Method: immunoSEQ multiplex PCR; TCRdb's copy keeps in-frame clones and lacks some. The sample lists under 80,000 clones; roughly three quarters were seen once. Sequences were obtained from peripheral blood. These receptors were obtained from a human donor in a cohort sampled during active COVID-19.

This sequence joins TRBV14 and TRBJ2-3; 9 nucleotides match TRBD1. CDR3 length: 15 residues. Germline lookup yields CDR1 SGHDN and CDR2 FVKESK. The junction had 4 bases not matched to a gene; V was cut back by 1 base and J by 5 bases. CDR3 region: CASSQGDRARDTQYF. The CDR3 DNA reads TGTGCCAGCAGCCAAGGGGACAGGGCGAGAGATACGCAGTATTTT.

This clone has a handful of counts. The chain recombines TRBV7-9 with TRBJ2-1, with 12 bases lining up with TRBD2. Germline CDR1 reads SEHNR; CDR2 reads FQNEAQ (reference sequence). The CDR3 sequence is 15 residues long. V shed 5 bases, J shed 6 bases, and the junction held 5 bases outside the gene matches. DNA of the CDR3: TGTGCCAGCAGCGATCGACTAGCGGGAGCCAATGAGCAGTTCTTC. Its translation: CASSDRLAGANEQFF.

This sequence joins TRBV28 and TRBJ1-1; a possible D gene is TRBD1 (6 bases). Germline lookup yields CDR1 MDHEN and CDR2 SYDVKM. The length of the CDR3 is 13 residues. Trimming took off 2 bases at V and 10 bases at J, with 14 bases between the two ends. CDR3 DNA: TGTGCCAGCAGTTTAGTGGACAGACCTGGAGCTTTCTTT. Translated: CASSLVDRPGAFF.

The gene calls are TRBV5-1 and TRBJ2-2; 8 nucleotides line up with TRBD1. Germline CDR1 reads SGHRS; CDR2 reads YFSETQ. V was pared by 4 bases and J by 7 bases, with 3 bases of the junction left unmatched. The CDR3 is 13 amino acids. In DNA, the CDR3 is TGCGCCAGCAGCCCACAGGGGGTCGGGGAGCTGTTTTTT. Encoded protein: CASSPQGVGELFF.

This chain connects TRBV4-1 to TRBJ1-1, with D perhaps matching TRBD1 (6 bases). Trimming removed 5 bases at V and 1 base at J, with 11 bases between. The CDR3 is 14 residues long. Germline V CDR1 and CDR2: MGHRA, YSYEKL. CDR3 sequence reads: CASSDGQTNTEAFF. The DNA of the CDR3 is TGCGCCAGCAGCGACGGACAGACGAACACTGAAGCTTTCTTT.

This chain links TRBV27 with TRBJ1-2, with D possibly being TRBD1 (6 bases). This CDR3 has 13 residues. Trimming cost V 3 bases and J 7 bases, with 12 bases left between them. Germline V CDR1 and CDR2: MNHEY, SMNVEV (reference sequence). Written as DNA, the CDR3 is TGTGCCAGCAGTTTGAATACAGGGCTTGGCTACACCTTC. Its translation: CASSLNTGLGYTF.

The CDR3: CASSARRGDGYTF. DNA of the CDR3: TGTGCCAGCAGCGCCAGGAGGGGAGATGGCTACACCTTC. This chain links TRBV7-6 with TRBJ1-2, with a weak D call TRBD1 (5 bases). This CDR3 contains 13 residues. In germline, CDR1 is SGHVS, CDR2 FNYEAQ. With 5 bases removed from V and 6 bases from J, the gap between germline ends came to 13 bases.

In nucleotides, the CDR3 is TGCGCCAGCAGCGTTAGCGGGGGGGAGACCCAGTACTTC. Protein product: CASSVSGGETQYF. This chain connects TRBV4-3 to TRBJ2-5; 10 bases are a match to TRBD2. Germline-derived CDR1 and CDR2 are LGHNA and YSLEER. With 5 bases clipped from V and 5 bases from J, the junction kept 2 bases outside the gene matches. The CDR3 has 13 residues.

The gene calls are TRBV7-9 and TRBJ1-1, with D maybe TRBD1 (6 bases). Germline assignment: CDR1 SEHNR and CDR2 FQNEAQ (reference sequence). The CDR3 is 14 residues long. V gave up 4 bases and J gave up 1 base, with 10 bases separating them. In DNA form, the CDR3 reads TGTGCCAGCAGCTATCTACAGGGGAACACTGAAGCTTTCTTT. Encoded protein: CASSYLQGNTEAFF.

This clone appeared a few times. V is TRBV5-1 and J is TRBJ2-2, with 15 bases aligning to TRBD2. The CDR3 is 17 amino acids. Germline lookup yields CDR1 SGHRS and CDR2 YFSETQ. The V and J ends lost 4 bases and 6 bases, in that order; junction bases with no gene match: 7. CDR3 protein: CASSLGTSGGRAGELFF. CDR3 DNA sequence: TGCGCCAGCAGCCTCGGGACTAGCGGGGGGCGTGCCGGGGAGCTGTTTTTT.

This rearrangement joins TRBV6-2 or TRBV6-3 to TRBJ2-7; a weak D match, TRBD2 (5 bases). The V and J ends lost 0 bases and 0 bases respectively, with 9 bases between them. This CDR3 is built from 15 residues. Looked up from germline, CDR1 is MNHEY and CDR2 is SVGEGT. CDR3 coding DNA: TGTGCCAGCAGTTACTCGCGCGGGCTCTCCTACGAGCAGTACTTC. Its protein is CASSYSRGLSYEQYF.

CDR3 coding DNA: TGTGCCAGCTCACCACAGGGGAGGGAAAAACTGTTTTTT. This translates into CASSPQGREKLFF. The rearrangement links TRBV18 to TRBJ1-4; maybe TRBD1 (5 bases). Germline CDR1 is KGHSH and CDR2 is LQKENI. The CDR3 is 13 amino acids. The V and J ends lost 1 base and 8 bases respectively, with 8 bases between them.

The chain couples TRBV6-6 to TRBJ2-5; a weak D match, TRBD2 (6 bases). The V gene's germline CDR1 is MNHNY and CDR2 SVGAGI (reference sequence). The CDR3 is 13 amino acids. The V gene lost 2 bases and the J gene lost 4 bases, with 8 bases spanning the gap. CDR3 in amino acids: CASSYAGPETQYF. In nucleotides, the CDR3 is TGTGCCAGCAGTTACGCGGGACCAGAGACCCAGTACTTC.

This clone turned up a few times. The chain recombines TRBV6-5 with TRBJ1-5; D not resolved. The CDR3 runs to 15 residues. CDR1 MNHEY and CDR2 SVGAGI come from the germline V gene. V was cut by 2 bases and J by 0 bases, with 8 bases left in between. Here the CDR3 DNA reads TGTGCCAGCAGTTACGGCGGTAATAGCAATCAGCCCCAGCATTTT. Its protein is CASSYGGNSNQPQHF.

The chain couples TRBV10-1 to TRBJ2-7, with 11 bases fitting TRBD1. Looked up from germline, CDR1 is WNHNN and CDR2 is SYGVQD (reference sequence). The CDR3 consists of 16 residues. The junction had 7 bases not matched to a gene; V was cut back by 3 bases and J by 3 bases. This CDR3 reads CASSETAGTGGYEQYF. CDR3 DNA sequence: TGCGCCAGCAGTGAAACGGCCGGGACAGGGGGCTACGAGCAGTACTTC.

The chain recombines TRBV5-1 with TRBJ2-5; the match to TRBD1 covers 12 bases. The CDR3 runs 17 residues. In germline, CDR1 is SGHRS, CDR2 YFSETQ. Trimming at V came to 1 base and at J to 4 bases, leaving 8 bases not matched to a gene. The CDR3 spells CASSLNPGQGAGETQYF. In DNA, the CDR3 is TGCGCCAGCAGCTTGAATCCGGGACAGGGGGCTGGAGAGACCCAGTACTTC. Supplemented by reference TRBV5-1 and TRBJ2-5, the full variable domain reads KAGVTQTPRYLIKTRGQQVTLSCSPISGHRSVSWYQQTPGQGLQFLFEYFSETQRNKGNFPGRFSGRQFSNSRSEMNVSTLELGDSALYLCASSLNPGQGAGETQYFGPGTRLLVL.

The chain couples TRBV2 to TRBJ1-1; a weak D match, TRBD1 (6 bases). The CDR3 totals 15 residues. The V gene's germline CDR1 is SNHLY and CDR2 FYNNEI. V was shortened by 2 bases and J by 4 bases, with 14 bases between the two germline ends. CDR3: CASSEKDRSTTEAFF. CDR3 in DNA: TGTGCCAGCAGTGAAAAAGACAGGTCAACCACTGAAGCTTTCTTT.

Only a few counts were recorded for this clone. The V and J genes are TRBV6-6 and TRBJ1-6; 11 bases map to TRBD1. The germline V gene has CDR1 MNHNY and CDR2 SVGAGI (reference sequence). V shed 6 bases, J shed 9 bases, and the junction held 7 bases outside the gene matches. This CDR3 is built from 15 residues. The CDR3 protein is CASRGTGGIGSPLHF. The CDR3 bases are TGTGCCAGCAGAGGGACAGGGGGGATCGGTTCACCCCTCCACTTT.

The V and J genes are TRBV15 and TRBJ1-4; D gene ambiguous. This CDR3 comprises 13 residues. V dropped 1 base and J dropped 7 bases, with 7 bases sitting between them. Germline CDR1 and CDR2: LNHNV and YYDKDF (reference sequence). The CDR3 here is CATSRAPSEKLFF. The CDR3 DNA follows: TGTGCCACCAGCAGAGCCCCGAGTGAAAAACTGTTTTTT.

CDR3 in DNA: TGCGCCAGCAGCTTGGGGCCGGGTGCGACCTACGAGCAGTACTTC. Its protein product is CASSLGPGATYEQYF. The chain carries TRBV5-1 and TRBJ2-7; D unclear. Trimming pared 0 bases from V and 2 bases from J, leaving 12 bases between. The CDR3 is 15 residues long. The germline V gene encodes CDR1 SGHRS and CDR2 YFSETQ.

DNA for the CDR3: TGTGCCAGCAGCTTGGAGGGGCTGGGACAGAGGAATCAGCCCCAGCATTTT. It yields the protein CASSLEGLGQRNQPQHF. The chain employs TRBV5-8 and TRBJ1-5; 7 nucleotides line up with TRBD1. Germline CDR1 and CDR2: SGHTS and YDEGEE. CDR3 size: 17 residues. J gave up 4 bases and V 0 bases, and 10 bases lay outside the gene matches.